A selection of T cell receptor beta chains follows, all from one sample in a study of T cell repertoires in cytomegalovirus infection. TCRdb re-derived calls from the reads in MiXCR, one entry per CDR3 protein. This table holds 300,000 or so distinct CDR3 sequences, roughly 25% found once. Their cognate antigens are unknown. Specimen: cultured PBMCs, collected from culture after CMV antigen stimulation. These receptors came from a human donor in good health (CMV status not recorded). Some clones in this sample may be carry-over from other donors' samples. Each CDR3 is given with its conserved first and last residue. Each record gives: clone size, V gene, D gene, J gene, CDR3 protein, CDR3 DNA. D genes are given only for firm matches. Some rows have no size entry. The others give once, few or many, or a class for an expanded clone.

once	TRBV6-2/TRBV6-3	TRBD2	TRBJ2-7	CASSKGLVSYEQYF	TGTGCCAGCAGTAAGGGACTAGTCTCCTACGAGCAGTACTTC
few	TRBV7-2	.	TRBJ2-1	CASSSPSMGDNEQFF	TGTGCCAGCAGCTCTCCTTCGATGGGTGACAATGAGCAGTTCTTC
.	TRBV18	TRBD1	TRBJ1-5	CASSPGQGAPQHF	TGTGCCAGCTCACCAGGACAGGGTGCGCCCCAGCATTTT
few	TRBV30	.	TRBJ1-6	CAWTTRGNSPLHF	TGTGCCTGGACAACAAGGGGTAATTCACCCCTCCACTTT
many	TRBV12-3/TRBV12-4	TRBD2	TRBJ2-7	CASSSTSGRGWEQYF	TGTGCCAGCAGCTCTACTAGCGGGAGGGGTTGGGAGCAGTACTTC
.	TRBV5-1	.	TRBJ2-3	CASRIQDTQYF	TGCGCCAGCAGGATTCAAGATACGCAGTATTTT
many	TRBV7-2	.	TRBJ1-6	CASSLVGANSPLHF	TGTGCCAGCAGCTTAGTAGGGGCGAATTCACCCCTCCACTTT
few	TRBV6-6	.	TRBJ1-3	CASSYSDSSGNTIYF	TGTGCCAGCAGTTACTCAGACAGCTCTGGAAACACCATATATTTT
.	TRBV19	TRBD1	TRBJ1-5	CASSRTGGRDQPQHF	TGTGCCAGTAGTAGGACAGGGGGTAGGGATCAGCCCCAGCATTTT
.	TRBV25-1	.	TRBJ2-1	CASSIAGGNEQFF	TGTGCCAGCAGTATAGCAGGGGGGAATGAGCAGTTCTTC
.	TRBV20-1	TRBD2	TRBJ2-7	CSVLGTSAYEQYF	TGCAGTGTCCTCGGGACTAGCGCCTACGAGCAGTACTTC
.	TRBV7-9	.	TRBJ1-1	CASSPGIPNTEAFF	TGTGCCAGCAGCCCCGGCATCCCGAACACTGAAGCTTTCTTT
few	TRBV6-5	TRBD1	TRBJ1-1	CASRRQGARTEAFF	TGTGCCAGCAGACGACAGGGGGCAAGGACTGAAGCTTTCTTT
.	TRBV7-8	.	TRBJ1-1	CASSPSYTEAFF	TGTGCCAGCAGCCCATCCTACACTGAAGCTTTCTTT
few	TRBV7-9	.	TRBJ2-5	CASSDRGNQETQYF	TGTGCCAGCAGCGATCGGGGGAACCAAGAGACCCAGTACTTC
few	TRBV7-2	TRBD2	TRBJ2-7	CASSFQGTSGRAGGYEQYF	TGTGCCAGCAGCTTCCAGGGAACTAGCGGGAGGGCCGGGGGCTACGAGCAGTACTTC
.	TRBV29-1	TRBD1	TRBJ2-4	CSARDRAGNIQYF	TGCAGCGCCCGGGACAGGGCAGGAAACATTCAGTACTTC
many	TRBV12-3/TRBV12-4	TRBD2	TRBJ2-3	CASSPTSGAPIPQYF	TGTGCCAGCAGTCCAACTAGCGGGGCCCCTATTCCGCAGTATTTT